The 21 T cell receptor beta chains reported below all come from one sample, sequenced in a study of blood T cell repertoires in COVID-19. Profiling relied on immunoSEQ multiplex PCR, and the TCRdb table lists in-frame clones only, not all of them. This sample has about 260,000 clones, with 88% found just once. Sequenced: peripheral blood. The receptor set was obtained from a human donor in a cohort sampled during active COVID-19.

The CDR3 spells CSASDSYEQYF. In DNA form, the CDR3 reads TGCAGTGCCTCCGACAGCTACGAGCAGTACTTC. The V call is TRBV20-1, the J call TRBJ2-7, with a weak D call TRBD1 (5 bases). V lost 6 bases, J lost 3 bases, and 9 bases lay in between. Germline CDR1 is DFQATT and CDR2 is SNEGSKA (reference sequence). The CDR3 is 11 residues long.

This clone was counted between two and nine times. This chain joins TRBV19 and TRBJ1-5, with a possible D match to TRBD1 (6 bases). Trimming left V 5 bases short and J 6 bases short, with 8 bases between. Looked up from germline, CDR1 is LNHDA and CDR2 is SQIVND (reference sequence). The CDR3 covers 12 residues. For the CDR3, the DNA is TGTGCCAGTAGTCCAGGGGTTCAGCCCCAGCATTTT. Translated: CASSPGVQPQHF.

The V call is TRBV18, the J call TRBJ1-6; no clear D. The germline V and J ends were trimmed by 6 bases and 7 bases, with 16 bases remaining between them. The CDR3 is 15 residues long. CDR1 and CDR2 from the germline V gene are KGHSH and LQKENI. The DNA for the CDR3 is TGTGCCAGCTCTTCCGCCGGGAGGACCAATTCACCCCTCCACTTT. Its protein product is CASSSAGRTNSPLHF.

The V gene is TRBV27, the J gene TRBJ2-1; 9 bases are shared with TRBD2. CDR3 length equals 15 residues. Looked up from germline, CDR1 is MNHEY and CDR2 is SMNVEV (reference sequence). Germline trimming cut 3 bases from V and 3 bases from J; bases unmatched to any gene: 3. Here the CDR3 DNA reads TGTGCCAGCAGTTTTCGACTAGCGGACTACAATGAGCAGTTCTTC. Translating it yields CASSFRLADYNEQFF.

The DNA of the CDR3 is TGTGCCTGCCTAGAGGGTTCTTGGAACACTGAAGCTTTCTTT. Protein: CACLEGSWNTEAFF. The chain uses TRBV19 and TRBJ1-1; no clear D gene. Germline V gene data show CDR1 as LNHDA and CDR2 as SQIVND (reference sequence). The V end lost 11 bases, the J end lost 1 base, and 17 bases lay between the germline ends. The CDR3 sequence is 14 residues long. The full variable domain, rest sourced from reference TRBV19 and TRBJ1-1, is DGGITQSPKYLFRKEGQNVTLSCEQNLNHDAMYWYRQDPGQGLRLIYYSQIVNDFQKGDIAEGYSVSREKKESFPLTVTSAQKNPTAFYLCACLEGSWNTEAFFGQGTRLTVV.

This chain links TRBV28 with TRBJ2-7, with 7 bases matching TRBD2. V trimming: 6 bases; J trimming: 5 bases; junction bases outside the gene matches: 13. The CDR3 sequence is 15 residues long. CDR1 and CDR2 (germline): MDHEN, SYDVKM. The CDR3 sequence: CASSSAGTIGNEQYF. The CDR3 nucleotides are TGTGCCAGCAGCTCCGCCGGGACTATCGGGAACGAGCAGTACTTC.

The rearrangement links TRBV3-1 (or the pseudogene TRBV3-2) to TRBJ2-7, with D possibly being TRBD2 (6 bases). Germline V CDR1 and CDR2: LGHDT, YNNKEL (reference sequence). V lost 0 bases to trimming and J lost 3 bases, with 15 bases between them. The CDR3 has 16 residues. The CDR3 here is CASSQEGTFQFYEQYF. The DNA of the CDR3 is TGTGCCAGCAGCCAAGAGGGGACTTTTCAATTCTACGAGCAGTACTTC.

The genes are TRBV7-2 and TRBJ1-5; perhaps TRBD1 as D (6 bases). V lost 5 bases and J lost 9, with 14 bases in between. This CDR3 comprises 13 residues. Looked up from germline, CDR1 is SGHTA and CDR2 is FQGNSA. DNA of the CDR3: TGTGCCAGCAGCGGACAGATTCAGGGGCCCCAGCATTTT. Translated: CASSGQIQGPQHF. Together with reference TRBV7-2 and TRBJ1-5, the CDR3 gives the full variable domain: GAGVSQSPSNKVTEKGKDVELRCDPISGHTALYWYRQSLGQGLEFLIYFQGNSAPDKSGLPSDRFSAERTGGSVSTLTIQRTQQEDSAVYLCASSGQIQGPQHFGDGTRLSIL.

The chain carries TRBV29-1 and TRBJ2-3, with TRBD2 matching over 14 bases. V lost 7 bases to trimming and J lost 9 bases; unmatched junction nucleotides: 6. CDR3 length equals 13 residues. Germline-derived CDR1 and CDR2 are SQVTM and ANQGSEA. The DNA of the CDR3 is TGCAGCGATCGACTAGCGGGGGGGCACACGCAGTATTTT. The encoded protein is CSDRLAGGHTQYF.

The rearrangement uses TRBV6-5 and TRBJ2-7, with D possibly matching TRBD1 (6 bases). Germline V gene lookup returns CDR1 MNHEY and CDR2 SVGAGI. The CDR3 totals 16 residues. V dropped 3 bases and J dropped 4 bases, with 19 bases sitting between them. For the CDR3, the DNA is TGTGCCAGCAGTTATAAGCCGGGACAAATCGAATACGAGCAGTACTTC. As protein: CASSYKPGQIEYEQYF.

This chain joins TRBV7-2 and TRBJ2-7, with TRBD1 matching 7 bases. The CDR3 runs to 15 residues. The J segment lost 1 base and the V segment lost 1 base, leaving 4 bases of the junction unmatched. Germline-derived CDR1 and CDR2 are SGHTA and FQGNSA. CDR3 sequence reads: CASSLGGTESYEQYF. CDR3 in DNA: TGTGCCAGCAGCTTAGGGGGGACAGAATCCTACGAGCAGTACTTC. The full variable domain, its missing parts supplied by reference TRBV7-2 and TRBJ2-7, is GAGVSQSPSNKVTEKGKDVELRCDPISGHTALYWYRQSLGQGLEFLIYFQGNSAPDKSGLPSDRFSAERTGGSVSTLTIQRTQQEDSAVYLCASSLGGTESYEQYFGPGTRLTVT.

The chain recombines TRBV18 with TRBJ2-3; perhaps TRBD2 as D (5 bases). The V end was cut by 4 bases, the J end by 0 bases, with 8 bases between. Germline CDR1 is KGHSH and CDR2 is LQKENI. This CDR3 contains 14 residues. The CDR3 region has the DNA TGTGCCAGCTCACTTAGCGCCAGCACAGATACGCAGTATTTT. Its translation is CASSLSASTDTQYF.

The rearrangement joins TRBV19 to TRBJ1-4, with TRBD1 as a possible D gene (6 bases). The CDR3 is 17 residues long. CDR1 is LNHDA and CDR2 is SQIVND in the germline V gene (reference sequence). V shed 1 base and J shed 8 bases, with 20 bases lying between them. The CDR3 sequence: CASSIGPMSGVREKLFF. For the CDR3, the DNA is TGTGCCAGTAGTATAGGCCCCATGTCAGGGGTGCGCGAAAAACTGTTTTTT.

The chain employs TRBV10-2 and TRBJ2-1, with 11 nucleotides matching TRBD2. From germline, CDR1 is WSHSY and CDR2 SAAADI. V was clipped by 9 bases and J by 1 base; unmatched bases: 8. This CDR3 is 16 amino acids long. Here the CDR3 reads CASLAGGPGSYNEQFF. For the CDR3, the DNA is TGCGCCAGTTTAGCGGGAGGGCCGGGGTCCTACAATGAGCAGTTCTTC.

This chain links TRBV7-9 with TRBJ2-7; 8 nucleotides line up with TRBD1. Germline V gives CDR1 SEHNR, CDR2 FQNEAQ (reference sequence). The CDR3 length is 16 residues. V was clipped by 3 bases and J by 0 bases; unmatched bases: 7. CDR3: CASSFSRDRSSYEQYF. CDR3 nucleotides: TGTGCCAGCAGCTTTTCCCGGGACAGGAGCTCCTACGAGCAGTACTTC.

This chain connects TRBV28 to TRBJ1-2, with D tentatively TRBD1 (5 bases). V was pared by 3 bases and J by 6 bases, with 11 bases between. Per germline, CDR1 MDHEN and CDR2 SYDVKM. The CDR3 sequence is 13 residues long. CDR3 DNA: TGTGCCAGCAGTTTGGGCGGGGGACATGGCTACACCTTC. Protein sequence: CASSLGGGHGYTF.

V and J are TRBV5-4 and TRBJ2-5, with 9 bases matching TRBD2. There are 15 residues in the CDR3. In germline, CDR1 is SGHNT, CDR2 YYREEE (reference sequence). V lost 4 bases to trimming and J lost 3 bases; unmatched junction nucleotides: 7. The CDR3 DNA is TGTGCCAGCAGCGCCTTAGCGGGAGTGGAAGAGACCCAGTACTTC. Translated: CASSALAGVEETQYF.

This chain connects TRBV6-2 or TRBV6-3 to TRBJ2-1; TRBD1 agrees at 8 bases. V was clipped by 2 bases and J by 0 bases; unmatched bases: 12. Germline CDR1 is MNHEY and CDR2 is SVGEGT. The CDR3 consists of 19 residues. As DNA, the CDR3 is TGTGCCAGCAGTTACGAAGCAGGGGGCCTTTTTAGCTCCTACAATGAGCAGTTCTTC. This codes for CASSYEAGGLFSSYNEQFF.

The chain employs TRBV27 and TRBJ1-2; 7 positions match TRBD1. With V trimmed by 2 bases and J by 8 bases, 8 bases remained unmatched. Germline loops: CDR1 MNHEY, CDR2 SMNVEV (reference sequence). The CDR3 loop spans 14 amino acids. The CDR3 reads CASSLVFDREGYTF. In DNA, the CDR3 is TGTGCCAGCAGTTTAGTGTTCGACAGGGAAGGCTACACCTTC.

The chain recombines TRBV7-2 with TRBJ2-3; D ambiguous. This CDR3 contains 15 residues. V shed 3 bases and J shed 5 bases, with 15 bases lying between them. Germline V CDR1 and CDR2: SGHTA, FQGNSA. The CDR3 protein is CASSFAALGGDTQYF. The CDR3 DNA reads TGTGCCAGCAGCTTTGCAGCGTTGGGTGGAGATACGCAGTATTTT.

The genes are TRBV27 and TRBJ2-5, with unresolved D. The V end was cut by 5 bases, the J end by 4 bases, with 11 bases between. This CDR3 is 13 amino acids long. The germline CDR1 and CDR2 sequences are MNHEY and SMNVEV (reference sequence). The CDR3 DNA sequence: TGTGCCAGCAGTCCGAGCCGTTTAGAGACCCAGTACTTC. Translated: CASSPSRLETQYF.